Below, 5 T cell receptor beta chains from the same sample are listed, as sequenced in a study of blood T cell repertoires in COVID-19. Measured with immunoSEQ multiplex PCR; TCRdb has only the in-frame clones, and not every one. The table shows roughly 350,000 clones, with about 89% occurring only once. Sequencing used peripheral blood. These receptors were taken from a woman in her 30s with COVID-19, enrolled during active disease.

The chain carries TRBV18 and TRBJ2-5; the match to TRBD1 covers 11 bases. The trim removed 4 bases at V and 5 bases at J, leaving 9 bases unmatched. The CDR3 is 16 amino acids. Germline-derived CDR1 and CDR2 are KGHSH and LQKENI. DNA of the CDR3: TGTGCCAGCTCACGGGACAGGGGGATATCGCGGGAGACCCAGTACTTC. It encodes CASSRDRGISRETQYF. Full variable domain (remainder filled in from reference TRBV18 and TRBJ2-5): NAGVMQNPRHLVRRRGQEARLRCSPMKGHSHVYWYRQLPEEGLKFMVYLQKENIIDESGMPKERFSAEFPKEGPSILRIQQVVRGDSAAYFCASSRDRGISRETQYFGPGTRLLVL.

The chain combines TRBV24-1 with TRBJ1-5; maybe TRBD1 (5 bases). The V end was cut by 0 bases, the J end by 4 bases, with 9 bases between. Germline-derived CDR1 and CDR2 are KGHDR and SFDVKD. The CDR3 totals 15 residues. The CDR3, as DNA: TGTGCCACCAGTGATTTGCCAGGGTTTAATCAGCCCCAGCATTTT. Translating it yields CATSDLPGFNQPQHF.

This chain connects TRBV18 to TRBJ2-7; D is ambiguous. The germline CDR1 and CDR2 sequences are KGHSH and LQKENI. V gave up 1 base and J gave up 1 base, with 8 bases separating them. The CDR3 is 14 amino acids. In DNA form, the CDR3 reads TGTGCCAGCTCACCACAGCAAACTTCCTACGAGCAGTACTTC. It specifies CASSPQQTSYEQYF.

The genes are TRBV29-1 and TRBJ2-7, with a tentative D call TRBD1 (6 bases). V shed 6 bases and J shed 4 bases, with 13 bases lying between them. The CDR3 spans 12 residues. Germline loops: CDR1 SQVTM, CDR2 ANQGSEA. The CDR3 bases are TGCAGCGTGAACAGGGACGGGTACGAGCAGTACTTC. The encoded protein is CSVNRDGYEQYF.

V is TRBV7-2 and J is TRBJ2-7; TRBD2 aligns across 16 bases. The ends lost 4 bases at V and 4 bases at J; junction bases unmatched: 7. The CDR3 has 17 amino acids. The V gene's germline CDR1 is SGHTA and CDR2 FQGNSA. In nucleotides, the CDR3 is TGTGCCAGCAGCTCGGGACTAGCGGGAGGGCGTAGGTACGAGCAGTACTTC. It codes for CASSSGLAGGRRYEQYF.